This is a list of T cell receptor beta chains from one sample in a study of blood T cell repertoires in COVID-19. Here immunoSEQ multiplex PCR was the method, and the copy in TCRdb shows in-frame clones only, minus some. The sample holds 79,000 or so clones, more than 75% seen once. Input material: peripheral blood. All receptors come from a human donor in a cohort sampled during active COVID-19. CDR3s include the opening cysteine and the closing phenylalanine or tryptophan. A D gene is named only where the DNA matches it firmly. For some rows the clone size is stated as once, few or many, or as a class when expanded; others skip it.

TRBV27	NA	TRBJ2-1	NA	TGTGCCAGCAGCGAAAACCGGGAGTTTCACAATGAGCAGTTCTTC	CASSENREFHNEQFF
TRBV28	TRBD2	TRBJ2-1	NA	TGTGCCAGCAGTGGGCAGGGACTAGCGGCTTCGACGTACAATGAGCAGTTCTTC	CASSGQGLAASTYNEQFF
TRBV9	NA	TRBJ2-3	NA	TGTGCCAGCACCTATCTTACAGATACGCAGTATTTT	CASTYLTDTQYF
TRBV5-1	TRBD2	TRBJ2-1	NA	TGCGCCAGCAGCATAGGGCGGGAGACGAGTGAGCAGTTCTTC	CASSIGRETSEQFF
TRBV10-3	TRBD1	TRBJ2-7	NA	TGTGCCATCAGTGTTGGGACAGGGTTCCACGAGCAGTACTTC	CAISVGTGFHEQYF
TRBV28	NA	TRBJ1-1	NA	TGTGCCAGCAGTTTACCGGTAAACACTGAAGCTTTCTTT	CASSLPVNTEAFF
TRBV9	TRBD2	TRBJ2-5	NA	TGTGCCAGCAGCCCAACCCTAGCGGGAGGTGAGACCCAGTACTTC	CASSPTLAGGETQYF
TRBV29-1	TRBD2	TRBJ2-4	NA	TGCAGCGTGCGCGCCGGGACTAGCAAGGACATTCAGTACTTC	CSVRAGTSKDIQYF
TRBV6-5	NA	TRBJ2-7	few	TGTGCCAGCAGGTTGGTAGCCACGTACGAGCAGTACTTC	CASRLVATYEQYF
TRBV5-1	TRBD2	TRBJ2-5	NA	TGCGCCAGCATTAGCGGGAGGGGACAAGAGACCCAGTACTTC	CASISGRGQETQYF
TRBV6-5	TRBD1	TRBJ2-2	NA	TGTGCCACCGGACAGGGGATCACCGGGGAGCTGTTTTTT	CATGQGITGELFF
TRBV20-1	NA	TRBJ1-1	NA	TGCAGTGCTAGTCAGGGACAACGCCACACTGAAGCTTTCTTT	CSASQGQRHTEAFF
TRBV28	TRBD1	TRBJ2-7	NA	TGTGCCAGCAGCCCCCTAACAGGGGTCGAGCAGTACTTC	CASSPLTGVEQYF
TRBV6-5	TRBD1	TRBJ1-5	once	TGTGCCAGCAGCCCGGGACAGCCCAGCAATCAGCCCCAGCATTTT	CASSPGQPSNQPQHF
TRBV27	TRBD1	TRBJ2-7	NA	TGTGCCAGCAGTGAGAGGGGGCGCACCTACGAGCAGTACTTC	CASSERGRTYEQYF
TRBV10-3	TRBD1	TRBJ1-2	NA	TGTGCCATCAGTGGGGACAGGGGATACGGCTACACCTTC	CAISGDRGYGYTF
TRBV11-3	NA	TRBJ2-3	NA	TGTGCCAGCAGCTTCGGCGACTATACGCAGTATTTT	CASSFGDYTQYF
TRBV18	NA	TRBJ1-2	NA	TGTGCCAGCTCACCTTCGGGAGTGGACTATGGCTACACCTTC	CASSPSGVDYGYTF
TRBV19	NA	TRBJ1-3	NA	TGTGCCAGTAGTCCCAGGACAGAGACGTTCTCTGGAAACACCATATATTTT	CASSPRTETFSGNTIYF
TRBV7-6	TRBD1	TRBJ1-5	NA	TGTGCCAGCAGCTCAGGCAGGGGGACGGTCGAGCCCCAGCATTTT	CASSSGRGTVEPQHF
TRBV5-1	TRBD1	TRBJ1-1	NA	TGCGCCAGCAGCTTGGGGGGACAGAGAGCGTCTGAAGCTTTCTTT	CASSLGGQRASEAFF
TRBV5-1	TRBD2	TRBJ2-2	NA	TGCGCCAGCGCCGGGACTAGCGGCGACACCGGGGAGCTGTTTTTT	CASAGTSGDTGELFF
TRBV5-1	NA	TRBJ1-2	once	TGCGCCAGCAGCCCACTTGCTGGGGCCGAATATGGCTACACCTTC	CASSPLAGAEYGYTF
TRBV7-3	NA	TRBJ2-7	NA	TGTGCCAGCAGCCCCCCCGACGAGCAGTACTTC	CASSPPDEQYF
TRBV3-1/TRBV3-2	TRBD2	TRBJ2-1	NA	TGTGCCAGCAGCCCCCGACTAGCGGGCTCCTACAATGAGCAGTTCTTC	CASSPRLAGSYNEQFF
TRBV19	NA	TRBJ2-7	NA	TGTGCCAGTAGTAGCACGTCGGGAGTTAGAAGGAGCGAGCAGTACTTC	CASSSTSGVRRSEQYF
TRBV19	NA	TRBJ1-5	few	TGTGCCAGTAGGGTCGGGGCAGGGGCGTATCAGCCCCAGCATTTT	CASRVGAGAYQPQHF
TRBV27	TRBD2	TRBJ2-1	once	TGTGCCAGCAGGACCGGGACTAGCGGGAGGGTTGAGTTCTTC	CASRTGTSGRVEFF